This T cell receptor beta chain was recorded in a study of blood T cell repertoires in COVID-19. This clone was seen once. Repertoires were generated with immunoSEQ multiplex PCR, while TCRdb's copy carries only in-frame clones and drops some. The data contain approximately 300,000 clones, around 89% of them singletons. V was clipped by 3 bases and J by 4 bases; unmatched bases: 6. Germline values: CDR1 SGDLS, CDR2 YYNGEE. The CDR3 length is 14 residues. J is TRBJ1-1 and V is TRBV9, with TRBD1 matching 7 bases. The sequenced sample was peripheral blood. The clonotype was recovered from a man younger than 30 who had recovered from COVID-19. The CDR3 loop reads CASSATGPSTEAFF. The CDR3 DNA is TGTGCCAGCAGCGCGACAGGGCCGAGCACTGAAGCTTTCTTT.